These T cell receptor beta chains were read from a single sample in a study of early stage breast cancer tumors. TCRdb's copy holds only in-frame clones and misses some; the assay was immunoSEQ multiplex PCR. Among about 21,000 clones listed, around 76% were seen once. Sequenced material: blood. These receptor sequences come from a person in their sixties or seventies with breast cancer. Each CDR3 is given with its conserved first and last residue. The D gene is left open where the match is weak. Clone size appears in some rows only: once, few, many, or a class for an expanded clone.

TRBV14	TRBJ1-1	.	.	TGTGCCAGCAGCCAAGATTCCCCGCGGGGCAAGGGTTTAGCTGAAGCTTTCTTT	CASSQDSPRGKGLAEAFF
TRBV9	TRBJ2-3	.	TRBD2	TGTGCCAGCAGCGTAAGAGCTCTAGCGGGGGGCACAGATACGCAGTATTTT	CASSVRALAGGTDTQYF
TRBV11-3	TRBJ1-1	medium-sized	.	TGTGCCAGCACCCGTGGAGCTTTCTTT	CASTRGAFF
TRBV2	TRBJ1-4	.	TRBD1	TGTGCCAGCAGCGGGACAGACGGGGAGAAACTGTTTTTT	CASSGTDGEKLFF
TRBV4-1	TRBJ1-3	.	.	TGCGCCAGCAGCCAGCAATTTGGAAACACCATATATTTT	CASSQQFGNTIYF
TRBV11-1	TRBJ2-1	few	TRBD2	TGTGCCAGCAGCTCTAGCGGGGGGGCGGGTGAGCAGTTCTTC	CASSSSGGAGEQFF
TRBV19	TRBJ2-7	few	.	TGTGCCAGCAGCATTAGATTGGGCAGATTTGAGCAGTACTTC	CASSIRLGRFEQYF
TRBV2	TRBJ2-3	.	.	TGTGCCAGCAGTGCACAAATAAACACAGATACGCAGTATTTT	CASSAQINTDTQYF
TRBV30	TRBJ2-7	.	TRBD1	TGTGCTGGGACAGTTTCCTACGAGCAGTACTTC	CAGTVSYEQYF
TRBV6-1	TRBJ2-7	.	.	TGTGCCAGCAGTGAACAGGGATCCTACGAGCAGTACTTC	CASSEQGSYEQYF
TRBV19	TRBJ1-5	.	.	TGTGCCAGTAGTATGGGGTCGCGGCAGCATTTT	CASSMGSRQHF